Listed below are T cell receptor beta chains from one sample, sequenced in a study of blood T cells in healthy people across ages. Using its own MiXCR run on the 5' RACE reads, TCRdb lists one record per CDR3 protein. The sample contains hundreds of thousands of distinct CDR3 sequences, about 24% of which appear only once. These data were likewise used in another study, on T cells of mothers and their children.

What was sequenced was blood. The receptors were gathered from a boy younger than 18 in good health. The CDR3 runs from the conserved cysteine through the conserved F or W. Fields, in order: V gene, clone size, J gene, D gene, CDR3 DNA, CDR3 protein. The D gene is left open where the match is weak. Some rows have no size entry. The others give once, few or many, or a class for an expanded clone.

TRBV28	.	TRBJ1-1	.	TGTGCCAGCAGCCCGGTCGGAGTAACGAACACTGAAGCTTTCTTT	CASSPVGVTNTEAFF
TRBV29-1	many	TRBJ2-7	TRBD2	TGCAGCGTTGAGCGGGAGAATAACGAGCAGTACTTC	CSVERENNEQYF
TRBV27	few	TRBJ2-7	TRBD1	TGTGCCAGCAGTACCAACAGGGGGCGAGAGTACTTC	CASSTNRGREYF
TRBV4-1	.	TRBJ1-4	.	TGCGCCAGCAGCCAAGACGGAACAGGGACTAATGAAAAACTGTTTTTT	CASSQDGTGTNEKLFF
TRBV5-1	.	TRBJ2-3	TRBD2	TGCGCCAGCAGCTTGGAATTGTCTAGCGGGGACACAGATACGCAGTATTTT	CASSLELSSGDTDTQYF
TRBV2	few	TRBJ2-3	TRBD2	TGTGCCAGCACCAAACTGGGACTAGCGGACTACACAGATACGCAGTATTTT	CASTKLGLADYTDTQYF
TRBV2	.	TRBJ2-7	.	TGTGCCAGCAGTGAGGTGGCCGCAGGGCACGAGCAGTACTTC	CASSEVAAGHEQYF
TRBV18	.	TRBJ1-3	.	TGTGCCAGCTCACCGATTTTCTTACAGAGGGTTTTCGGAAACACCATATATTTT	CASSPIFLQRVFGNTIYF
TRBV9	.	TRBJ1-1	.	TGTGCCAGCAGCGTAGGCCAGGCTGAGTGGAACACTGAAGCTTTCTTT	CASSVGQAEWNTEAFF
TRBV7-9	.	TRBJ2-5	TRBD2	TGTGCCAGCAGCTTACCCGGGACTAGCGAGGGGACCCAGTACTTC	CASSLPGTSEGTQYF
TRBV7-9	.	TRBJ1-1	.	TGTGCCAGCAGCTTAGCGCTCGGTTGGGATGGCATGGGGGACTACACTGAAGCTTTCTTT	CASSLALGWDGMGDYTEAFF
TRBV20-1	few	TRBJ2-1	.	TGCAGTGCTAGAGATCTCGGGCGGGCTACCTACAATGAGCAGTTCTTC	CSARDLGRATYNEQFF
TRBV5-6	few	TRBJ2-3	.	TGTGCCAGCAGCTTGGCCGGAAGCACTTTCCAGAATACGCAGTATTTT	CASSLAGSTFQNTQYF
TRBV11-1	.	TRBJ2-7	.	TGTGCCAGCAGCCCAAATCCGGGACTTAGAGTCTACGAGCAGTACTTC	CASSPNPGLRVYEQYF
TRBV29-1	few	TRBJ2-1	TRBD2	TGCAGCGTTGAAGGGATGGGGGGGACTAGCGGGAGCGACGAGCAGTTCTTC	CSVEGMGGTSGSDEQFF
TRBV28	.	TRBJ2-1	.	TGTGCCAGCAGTCCTACCGACGGGGGGCGCAATGAGCAGTTCTTC	CASSPTDGGRNEQFF
TRBV11-2	few	TRBJ1-2	.	TGTGCCAGCAGCTCGCTAAAGGGGACACGGGACACTAACTATGGCTACACCTTC	CASSSLKGTRDTNYGYTF
TRBV28	.	TRBJ2-1	.	TGTGCCAGCAGTTTAAAAAGGGTGGGCCATGAGCAGTTCTTC	CASSLKRVGHEQFF
TRBV4-3	few	TRBJ1-4	.	TGCGCCAGCAGCCAAGATCCAAGGGGCCCTAATGAAAAACTGTTTTTT	CASSQDPRGPNEKLFF
TRBV27	.	TRBJ2-7	.	TGTGCCAGCAGTTCCCAGGGGTGGGAGCAGTACTTC	CASSSQGWEQYF
TRBV5-6	.	TRBJ1-1	TRBD1	TGTGCCAGCAGCTTTCTACAGGGGGGAGGCTCGAACACTGAAGCTTTCTTT	CASSFLQGGGSNTEAFF
TRBV6-5	.	TRBJ1-1	.	TGTGCCAGCAGTTACGAGGGGGGAGGCACTGAAGCTTTCTTT	CASSYEGGGTEAFF
TRBV9	.	TRBJ1-1	.	TGTGCCAGCAGCGCATTTACAGGACCCCCGAACACTGAAGCTTTCTTT	CASSAFTGPPNTEAFF